This is a list of T cell receptor beta chains from one sample in a study of cytomegalovirus exposure and HLA in healthy donors. The protocol was immunoSEQ multiplex PCR, while the TCRdb copy is restricted to in-frame clones and leaves out a portion. The table lists more than 140,000 clones, approximately 80% of them singletons. The sequenced material came from PBMCs. Receptors were obtained from a man aged 25-45 years in good health and CMV-seropositive. Both conserved end residues are part of each CDR3. The D gene is left open where the match is weak. Not all rows give a size; the values are once, few, many and, for expanded clones, a class.

size,D,J,V,DNA,CDR3
-,TRBD1,TRBJ1-5,TRBV19,TGTGCCAGTAGTATCCCGGACAGGCTGCGTAGCAATCAGCCCCAGCATTTT,CASSIPDRLRSNQPQHF
-,-,TRBJ2-7,TRBV28,TGTGCCAGCAGCCCCGCGCCCCCGGCCTACGAGCAGTACTTC,CASSPAPPAYEQYF
-,TRBD2,TRBJ2-5,TRBV19,TGTGCCAGTAGTATAGGGTCTAGCGGGTATGTCGGGACCCAGTACTTC,CASSIGSSGYVGTQYF
-,TRBD1,TRBJ1-6,TRBV19,TGTGCCAGTAGCCCCGGGCCCGGGACAGGGCGTAGTTCACCCCTCCACTTT,CASSPGPGTGRSSPLHF
-,TRBD1,TRBJ1-6,TRBV19,TGTGCCAGCCGAGCGGGGACAGGGATGATGGGTTCACCCCTCCACTTT,CASRAGTGMMGSPLHF
few,-,TRBJ1-1,TRBV5-4,TGTGCCAGCAGCTTACCCCCCAGTCCTGAAGCTTTCTTT,CASSLPPSPEAFF
-,-,TRBJ1-5,TRBV6-1,TGTGCCAGCGGAGGGGCGAATCAGCCCCAGCATTTT,CASGGANQPQHF
-,-,TRBJ2-3,TRBV19,TGTGCCAGTAGCAAAACTCGCACAGATACGCAGTATTTT,CASSKTRTDTQYF
-,TRBD1,TRBJ2-1,TRBV11-2,TGTGCCAGCAGGCCGGGAAGGACAGGGGGGTTGGATGAGCAGTTCTTC,CASRPGRTGGLDEQFF
-,TRBD1,TRBJ1-2,TRBV6-6,TGTGCCAGCAGCTCACAGGGGACTTACTATGGCTACACCTTC,CASSSQGTYYGYTF
-,TRBD2,TRBJ2-1,TRBV5-1,TGCGCCAGCAGCCAATGGGGTGGCGGGGGAACCTACAATGAGCAGTTCTTC,CASSQWGGGGTYNEQFF
-,TRBD2,TRBJ2-7,TRBV7-2,TGTGCCAGCAGCCAAGATAGCGGGAACACCTACGAGCAGTACTTC,CASSQDSGNTYEQYF
many,-,TRBJ1-2,TRBV18,TGTGCCAGCTCACCAGCGGCGGGGGACGGTGGCTACACCTTC,CASSPAAGDGGYTF
-,-,TRBJ1-1,TRBV5-5,TGTGCCAGCAGCTTATTAGCCAGGGACACTGAAGCTTTCTTT,CASSLLARDTEAFF
-,-,TRBJ1-3,TRBV5-4,TGTGCCAGCAGCCCGAGGGGGGGAAACACCATATATTTT,CASSPRGGNTIYF
-,-,TRBJ1-6,TRBV28,TGTGCCAGCAGCAGGGTGGATAATTCACCCCTCCACTTT,CASSRVDNSPLHF
-,TRBD1,TRBJ1-6,TRBV9,TGTGCCAGCAGCGTAGCTGCAAGGGGGCATTCACCCCTCCACTTT,CASSVAARGHSPLHF
few,TRBD2,TRBJ2-7,TRBV14,TGTGCCAGCAGTCCGACGGGGGGCGAGCAGTACTTC,CASSPTGGEQYF
-,TRBD2,TRBJ2-1,TRBV7-9,TGTGCCAGTAGGGGGACTAGCGGGGCGCGCTCCTACAATGAGCAGTTCTTC,CASRGTSGARSYNEQFF
-,-,TRBJ2-3,TRBV21-1,TGTGCCAGCAGCAATTTGGCTAGCGGGAGGAGGGATACGCAGTATTTT,CASSNLASGRRDTQYF
-,-,TRBJ1-1,TRBV30,TGTGCCTGGGCTAATACAGTGAACACTGAAGCTTTCTTT,CAWANTVNTEAFF
-,TRBD1,TRBJ2-1,TRBV29-1,TGCAGCGTGTCAGGGGGCAATGAGCAGTTCTTC,CSVSGGNEQFF
-,-,TRBJ2-7,TRBV18,TGTGCCAGCTCACCACCAGGAGTTGACGAGCAGTACTTC,CASSPPGVDEQYF
-,-,TRBJ2-1,TRBV27,TGTGCCAGCAGCTACTTGTCGTACAATGAGCAGTTCTTC,CASSYLSYNEQFF
-,TRBD1,TRBJ1-2,TRBV19,TGTGCCAGTAGTAAGGGAACCGGGACAGGCTATGGCTACACCTTC,CASSKGTGTGYGYTF
-,TRBD1,TRBJ1-2,TRBV4-3,TGCGCCAGCAGTCGGGGACAGGGCTGGGGTGGCTACACCTTC,CASSRGQGWGGYTF